Each of the 21 T cell receptor beta chains below was sequenced from the same sample in a study of blood T cell repertoires in COVID-19. TCRdb keeps only in-frame clones here, not all; method: immunoSEQ multiplex PCR. The repertoire includes some 290,000 clones, 89% of them detected once, and around 10% sits in the top ten. The sample consisted of peripheral blood. These receptors originate from a woman under 40 with COVID-19, enrolled during active disease.

The gene calls are TRBV6-5 and TRBJ1-2, with TRBD1 matching over 7 bases. CDR1 MNHEY and CDR2 SVGAGI come from the germline V gene. Trimming took 2 bases from V and 4 from J; bases not matched to a gene: 4. The CDR3 runs to 14 residues. The CDR3 DNA reads as TGTGCCAGCAGTTACGACAGGGCCGGCTATGGCTACACCTTC. Amino acids: CASSYDRAGYGYTF.

The chain uses TRBV3-1 (or the pseudogene TRBV3-2) and TRBJ1-5, with D possibly matching TRBD1 (6 bases). The CDR3 runs to 15 residues. Looked up from germline, CDR1 is LGHDT and CDR2 is YNNKEL (reference sequence). V was pared by 0 bases and J by 4 bases, with 10 bases between. The CDR3 sequence is CASSQDRGWNQPQHF. CDR3 DNA: TGTGCCAGCAGCCAAGATAGGGGGTGGAATCAGCCCCAGCATTTT.

The CDR3 bases are TGTGCCAGCTCACTCTGGACAGGGGCACTACTGAACACTGAAGCTTTCTTT. Protein: CASSLWTGALLNTEAFF. This chain uses TRBV18 with TRBJ1-1; 9 bases align to TRBD1. Germline-derived CDR1 and CDR2 are KGHSH and LQKENI. V shed 4 bases and J 0 bases; nucleotides not matched to a gene: 9. The CDR3 covers 17 residues. The whole variable domain, filled in from reference TRBV18 and TRBJ1-1, reads NAGVMQNPRHLVRRRGQEARLRCSPMKGHSHVYWYRQLPEEGLKFMVYLQKENIIDESGMPKERFSAEFPKEGPSILRIQQVVRGDSAAYFCASSLWTGALLNTEAFFGQGTRLTVV.

This clone showed up just a few times. The rearrangement joins TRBV4-1 to TRBJ1-5; no clear D. Germline CDR1 is MGHRA and CDR2 is YSYEKL. This CDR3 has 18 residues. Trimming removed 0 bases at V and 6 bases at J, with 21 bases between. The DNA for the CDR3 is TGCGCCAGCAGCCAAGATGGGAACAGTGCATTGAGCGGTCAGCCCCAGCATTTT. Its protein product is CASSQDGNSALSGQPQHF.

The rearrangement uses TRBV5-8 and TRBJ2-6, with D possibly TRBD1 on 5 matching bases. Trimming removed 0 bases at V and 0 bases at J, with 16 bases between. CDR1 is SGHTS, CDR2 YDEGEE, per germline. The CDR3 is 19 residues long. As DNA, the CDR3 is TGTGCCAGCAGCTTGGCCTATGACAGATTCCGCTCTGGGGCCAACGTCCTGACTTTC. Amino acids: CASSLAYDRFRSGANVLTF.

In this sample, this clone turned up a few times. This chain joins TRBV6-1 and TRBJ1-3, with 8 bases lining up with TRBD1. The CDR3 extends over 16 amino acids. Germline lookup yields CDR1 MNHNS and CDR2 SASEGT. V lost 0 bases and J lost 4; bases outside the gene matches: 5. Here the CDR3 reads CASSEAQGAWGNTIYF. The CDR3 bases are TGTGCCAGCAGTGAAGCGCAGGGGGCATGGGGAAACACCATATATTTT.

This chain links TRBV7-9 with TRBJ2-4; TRBD1 agrees at 11 bases. V lost 8 bases, J lost 9 bases, and 3 bases stayed unmatched. The germline CDR1 and CDR2 sequences are SEHNR and FQNEAQ (reference sequence). The CDR3 loop spans 12 amino acids. The CDR3 coding sequence is TGTGCCAGCCAGGGACAGGGGGTCATTCAGTACTTC. It translates to CASQGQGVIQYF.

The rearrangement joins TRBV28 to TRBJ2-5; the match to TRBD1 covers 9 bases. The V gene end was trimmed by 3 bases and the J gene end by 3 bases; junction bases not matched to a gene: 2. Germline V gives CDR1 MDHEN, CDR2 SYDVKM. The CDR3 is 14 amino acids. DNA for the CDR3: TGTGCCAGCAGTTTCCGGGACAGGGAAGAGACCCAGTACTTC. This translates into CASSFRDREETQYF.

This chain uses TRBV6-5 with TRBJ1-4; tentatively, D is TRBD1 (5 bases). Germline V lookup: CDR1 MNHEY, CDR2 SVGAGI. Trimming removed 6 bases at V and 5 bases at J, with 13 bases between. The CDR3 totals 14 residues. This chain's CDR3 is CASRAGQRNEKLFF. CDR3 coding DNA: TGTGCCAGCAGAGCAGGGCAAAGAAATGAAAAACTGTTTTTT.

This rearrangement joins TRBV2 to TRBJ1-4; TRBD1 matches at 10 bases. Germline V CDR1 and CDR2: SNHLY, FYNNEI. The junction had 3 bases not matched to a gene; V was cut back by 5 bases and J by 6 bases. The length of the CDR3 is 14 residues. The CDR3 is CASSRQGADEKLFF. The CDR3 DNA is TGTGCCAGCAGTAGACAGGGGGCGGATGAAAAACTGTTTTTT.

The chain recombines TRBV19 with TRBJ1-5; unclear D gene. Germline V gene sequence: CDR1 LNHDA, CDR2 SQIVND (reference sequence). This CDR3 has 14 amino acids. V lost 10 bases and J lost 9, with 22 bases in between. The CDR3 is CATRWAEGPGPQHF. The CDR3 DNA is TGTGCCACCAGGTGGGCTGAGGGCCCAGGGCCCCAGCATTTT.

This chain joins TRBV7-9 and TRBJ1-2; 7 bases line up with TRBD1. Germline-derived CDR1 and CDR2 are SEHNR and FQNEAQ (reference sequence). The CDR3 has 14 amino acids. V was pared by 7 bases and J by 4 bases, with 9 bases of the junction left unmatched. CDR3 region: CASTVMGQFYGYTF. The DNA for the CDR3 is TGTGCCAGCACCGTCATGGGACAGTTCTATGGCTACACCTTC. The variable domain in full, completed from reference TRBV7-9 and TRBJ1-2, reads DTGVSQNPRHKITKRGQNVTFRCDPISEHNRLYWYRQTLGQGPEFLTYFQNEAQLEKSRLLSDRFSAERPKGSFSTLEIQRTEQGDSAMYLCASTVMGQFYGYTFGSGTRLTVV.

The chain has TRBV4-1 and TRBJ2-1; 8 bases match TRBD2. With 1 base clipped from V and 2 bases from J, the junction kept 13 bases outside the gene matches. The CDR3 has 19 residues. Germline-derived CDR1 and CDR2 are MGHRA and YSYEKL. The CDR3 DNA is TGCGCCAGCAGCCAAGCTCCAGCGGGGGCCCATATAACCTACAATGAGCAGTTCTTC. Translating it yields CASSQAPAGAHITYNEQFF.

This sequence joins TRBV2 and TRBJ2-3; no clear D gene. In germline, CDR1 is SNHLY, CDR2 FYNNEI. This CDR3 spans 15 amino acids. The V end lost 1 base, the J end lost 0 bases, and 8 bases lay between the germline ends. Here the CDR3 reads CASSEGSPSTDTQYF. The CDR3 bases are TGTGCCAGCAGTGAAGGCAGTCCTAGCACAGATACGCAGTATTTT.

The V gene is TRBV30, the J gene TRBJ2-3; 8 bases line up with TRBD2. Per germline, CDR1 GTSNPN and CDR2 SVGIG (reference sequence). The CDR3 length is 14 residues. The V segment lost 3 bases and the J segment 2 bases; nucleotides outside the gene matches: 4. The DNA of the CDR3 is TGTGCCTGGAGGCTAGCGGGCTTCACAGATACGCAGTATTTT. Protein sequence: CAWRLAGFTDTQYF.

The chain combines TRBV30 with TRBJ2-3, with D possibly TRBD1 on 6 matching bases. This CDR3 comprises 12 residues. The germline V gene has CDR1 GTSNPN and CDR2 SVGIG (reference sequence). The V end lost 4 bases, the J end lost 4 bases, and 9 bases lay between the germline ends. The CDR3 spells CAWKQGSDTQYF. The CDR3 DNA sequence: TGTGCCTGGAAACAGGGCTCAGATACGCAGTATTTT.

The chain carries TRBV27 and TRBJ2-3; 7 bases agree with TRBD1. This CDR3 is 15 amino acids long. CDR1 is MNHEY and CDR2 is SMNVEV in the germline V gene (reference sequence). V shed 0 bases, J shed 3 bases, and the junction held 3 bases outside the gene matches. The CDR3 coding sequence is TGTGCCAGCAGTTTATCGAGGGGGCAAACAGATACGCAGTATTTT. As protein: CASSLSRGQTDTQYF.

The chain links TRBV2 to TRBJ2-5, with a tentative D call TRBD2 (5 bases). Germline loops: CDR1 SNHLY, CDR2 FYNNEI. This CDR3 spans 13 amino acids. V was trimmed by 8 bases and J by 4 bases, leaving 14 bases between them. In DNA, the CDR3 is TGTGCCAGCCAACGGGGTGAAGGAGAGACCCAGTACTTC. Translating gives CASQRGEGETQYF.

This chain connects TRBV5-1 to TRBJ1-1, with D maybe TRBD1 (6 bases). Germline assignment: CDR1 SGHRS and CDR2 YFSETQ. V was pared by 4 bases and J by 2 bases, with 12 bases between. The CDR3 is 14 residues long. CDR3 DNA: TGCGCCAGCAGCGCCCGACAGGCTAACACTGAAGCTTTCTTT. This codes for CASSARQANTEAFF.

As DNA, the CDR3 is TGTGCCAGCAGTGAGGCGTCAGGGGGCATTGGAAACACCATATATTTT. Amino acid sequence: CASSEASGGIGNTIYF. The V gene is TRBV6-1, the J gene TRBJ1-3; 8 nucleotides agree with TRBD1. CDR1 is MNHNS, CDR2 SASEGT, per germline. The J segment lost 3 bases and the V segment lost 3 bases, leaving 7 bases of the junction unmatched. The CDR3 spans 16 residues.

This clone was seen only once. The chain links TRBV4-2 to TRBJ1-2, with D perhaps TRBD1 (6 bases). V lost 7 bases and J 7 bases, leaving 22 bases between the germline ends. Germline V CDR1 and CDR2: LGHNA, YNFKEQ. The CDR3 is 15 amino acids. The CDR3 loop reads CASTRERTARSGYTF. CDR3 in DNA: TGTGCCAGCACAAGGGAGAGGACAGCACGATCTGGCTACACCTTC.